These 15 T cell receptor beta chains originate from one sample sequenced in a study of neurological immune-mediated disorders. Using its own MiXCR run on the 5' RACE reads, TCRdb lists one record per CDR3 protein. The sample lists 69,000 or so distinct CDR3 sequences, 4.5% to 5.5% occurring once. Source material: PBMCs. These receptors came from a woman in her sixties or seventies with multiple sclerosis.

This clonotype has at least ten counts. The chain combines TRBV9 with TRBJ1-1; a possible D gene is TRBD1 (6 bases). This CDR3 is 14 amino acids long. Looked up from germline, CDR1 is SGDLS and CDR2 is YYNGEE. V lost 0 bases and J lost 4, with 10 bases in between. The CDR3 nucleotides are TGTGCCAGCAGCGTAGAAGGGGGAGGCACTGAAGCTTTCTTT. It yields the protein CASSVEGGGTEAFF.

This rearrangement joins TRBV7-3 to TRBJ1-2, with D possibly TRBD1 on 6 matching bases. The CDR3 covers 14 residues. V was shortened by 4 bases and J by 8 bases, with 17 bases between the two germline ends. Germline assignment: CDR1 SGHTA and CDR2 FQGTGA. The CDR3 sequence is CASSSQKGVGGYTF. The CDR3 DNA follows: TGTGCCAGCAGCTCGCAAAAGGGGGTCGGAGGCTACACCTTC.

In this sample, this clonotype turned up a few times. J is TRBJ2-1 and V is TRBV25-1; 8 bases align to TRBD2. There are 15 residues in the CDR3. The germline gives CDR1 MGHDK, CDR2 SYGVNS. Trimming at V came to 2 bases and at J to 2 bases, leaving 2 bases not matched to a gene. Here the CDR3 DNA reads TGTGCCAGCAGTGAAGTAGCGGGGACCTACAATGAGCAGTTCTTC. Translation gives CASSEVAGTYNEQFF.

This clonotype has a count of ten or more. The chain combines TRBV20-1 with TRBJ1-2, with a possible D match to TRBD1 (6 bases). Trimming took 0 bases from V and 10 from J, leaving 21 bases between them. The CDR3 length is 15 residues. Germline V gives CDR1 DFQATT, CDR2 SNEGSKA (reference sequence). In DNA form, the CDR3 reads TGCAGTGCTAGAGATGCTGGAGGGACAAGGATTTTCTACACCTTC. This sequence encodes CSARDAGGTRIFYTF.

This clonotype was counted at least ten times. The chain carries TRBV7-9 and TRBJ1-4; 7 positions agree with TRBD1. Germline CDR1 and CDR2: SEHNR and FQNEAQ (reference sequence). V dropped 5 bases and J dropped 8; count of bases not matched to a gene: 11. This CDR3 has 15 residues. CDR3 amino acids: CASSRAGGGNEKLFF. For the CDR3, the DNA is TGTGCCAGCAGCCGCGCAGGGGGAGGAAACGAAAAACTGTTTTTT.

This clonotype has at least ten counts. CDR3 nucleotide sequence: TGCGCCAGCAGCAAGAACACTGAAGCTTTCTTT. This translates into CASSKNTEAFF. The chain is built from TRBV5-1 and TRBJ1-1; D is ambiguous. Germline assignment: CDR1 SGHRS and CDR2 YFSETQ. This CDR3 spans 11 amino acids. V dropped 4 bases and J dropped 1 base, with 2 bases sitting between them.

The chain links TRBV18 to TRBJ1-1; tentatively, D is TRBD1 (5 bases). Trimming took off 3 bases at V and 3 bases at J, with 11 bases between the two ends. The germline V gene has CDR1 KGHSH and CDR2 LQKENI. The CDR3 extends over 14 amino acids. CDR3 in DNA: TGTGCCAGCTCACCTACCGGGGGGTACACTGAAGCTTTCTTT. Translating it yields CASSPTGGYTEAFF.

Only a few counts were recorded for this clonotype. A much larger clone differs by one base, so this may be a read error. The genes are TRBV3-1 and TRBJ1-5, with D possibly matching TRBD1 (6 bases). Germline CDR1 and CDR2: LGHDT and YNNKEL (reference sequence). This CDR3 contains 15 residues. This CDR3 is CASSQGPGGNQPQNF. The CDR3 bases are TGTGCCAGCAGCCAAGGGCCCGGGGGCAATCAGCCCCAGAATTTT. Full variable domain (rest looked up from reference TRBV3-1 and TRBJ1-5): DTAVSQTPKYLVTQMGNDKSIKCEQNLGHDTMYWYKQDSKKFLKIMFSYNNKELIINETVPNRFSPKSPDKAHLNLHINSLELGDSAVYFCASSQGPGGNQPQNFGDGTRLSIL.

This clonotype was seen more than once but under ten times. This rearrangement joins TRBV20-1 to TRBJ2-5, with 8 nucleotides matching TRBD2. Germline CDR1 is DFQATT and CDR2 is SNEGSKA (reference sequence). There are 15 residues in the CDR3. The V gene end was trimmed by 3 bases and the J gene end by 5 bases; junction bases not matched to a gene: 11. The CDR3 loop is CSARGPSGSTETQYF. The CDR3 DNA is TGCAGTGCTAGGGGCCCCAGCGGGAGTACGGAGACCCAGTACTTC.

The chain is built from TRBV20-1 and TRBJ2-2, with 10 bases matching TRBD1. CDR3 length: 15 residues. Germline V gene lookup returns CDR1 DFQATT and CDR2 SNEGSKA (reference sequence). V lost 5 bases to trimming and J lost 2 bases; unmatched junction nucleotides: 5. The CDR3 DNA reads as TGCAGTGCTCCTGACAGGGGGCTTAACACCGGGGAGCTGTTTTTT. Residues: CSAPDRGLNTGELFF.

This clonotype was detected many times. The CDR3 DNA reads TGTGCCAGCATATCCTCCGGGACAGGGGTCTACGAGCAGTACTTC. Amino acid sequence: CASISSGTGVYEQYF. V gene TRBV6-2 or TRBV6-3 combines with J gene TRBJ2-7; TRBD1 matches 10 bases. The CDR3 loop spans 15 amino acids. The germline CDR1 and CDR2 sequences are MNHEY and SVGEGT. The junction had 9 bases not matched to a gene; V was cut back by 7 bases and J by 3 bases.

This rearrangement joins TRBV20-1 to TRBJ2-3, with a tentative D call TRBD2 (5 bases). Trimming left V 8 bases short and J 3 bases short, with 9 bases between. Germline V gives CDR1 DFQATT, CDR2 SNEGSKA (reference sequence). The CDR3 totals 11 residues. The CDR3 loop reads CSTGLTDTQYF. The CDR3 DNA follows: TGCAGTACCGGACTTACAGATACGCAGTATTTT.

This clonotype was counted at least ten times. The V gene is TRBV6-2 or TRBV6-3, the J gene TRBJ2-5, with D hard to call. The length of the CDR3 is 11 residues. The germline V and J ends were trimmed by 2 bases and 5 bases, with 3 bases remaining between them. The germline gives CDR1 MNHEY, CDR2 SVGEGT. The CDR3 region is CASSYDETQYF. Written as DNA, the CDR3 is TGTGCCAGCAGTTACGACGAGACCCAGTACTTC.

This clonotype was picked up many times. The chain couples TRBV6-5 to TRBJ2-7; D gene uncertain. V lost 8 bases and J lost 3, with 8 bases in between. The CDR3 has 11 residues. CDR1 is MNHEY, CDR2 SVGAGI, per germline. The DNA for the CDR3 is TGTGCCAGCCAGTCGGTCTACGAGCAGTACTTC. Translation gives CASQSVYEQYF.

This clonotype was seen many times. CDR3 nucleotide sequence: TGTGCCAGCAGCTTAGGGCAGGGGAACTATGGCTACACCTTC. This encodes CASSLGQGNYGYTF. The V gene is TRBV7-2, the J gene TRBJ1-2; D possibly corresponds to TRBD1 (6 bases). The CDR3 is 14 amino acids. Deletions cut 1 base from V and 2 bases from J, with 8 bases between. The V gene's germline CDR1 is SGHTA and CDR2 FQGNSA.